A single TCR beta chain is shown here with its context. Clones were read by immunoSEQ multiplex PCR, and TCRdb kept only the in-frame ones, dropping some. The sample has 250,000 to 300,000 clones, about nine tenths seen once. This sample was included in a study of blood T cell repertoires in COVID-19. There are 16 residues in the CDR3. Looked up from germline, CDR1 is SGHKS and CDR2 is YYEKEE (reference sequence). Trimming stripped 2 bases from V and 1 base from J, with 13 bases between. This sequence originates from a woman aged 25 to 39 with COVID-19, enrolled during active disease. The gene calls are TRBV5-5 and TRBJ2-4; D not resolved. Sequencing was done on a sample of peripheral blood. CDR3 region: CASSFSGGIAKNIQYF. The CDR3 DNA is TGTGCCAGCAGCTTTTCGGGTGGAATCGCCAAAAACATTCAGTACTTC.